These T cell receptor beta chains were read from a single sample in a study of Ad26.COV2.S vaccination and SARS-CoV-2 variants. Measured with immunoSEQ multiplex PCR; TCRdb has only the in-frame clones, and not every one. Here the sample spans about 480,000 clones, about 83% being singletons. Material: peripheral blood, obtained in a trial of Ad26.COV2.S vaccine versus placebo. The receptor set was obtained from a person aged 18 to 59 who received the Ad26.COV2.S COVID-19 vaccine or a placebo. CDR3s include the opening cysteine and the closing phenylalanine or tryptophan. The D gene is left open where the match is weak. Not all rows give a size; the values are once, few, many and, for expanded clones, a class.

abundance,v_gene,j_gene,d_gene,CDR3nt,CDR3aa
-,TRBV7-2,TRBJ2-7,TRBD1,TGTGCCAGCACCCGGGACAGGGACTACGAGCAGTACTTC,CASTRDRDYEQYF
-,TRBV15,TRBJ2-1,-,TGTGCCACCAGCATCGGCGGTTACAATGAGCAGTTCTTC,CATSIGGYNEQFF
few,TRBV6-2/TRBV6-3,TRBJ1-5,TRBD1,TGTGCCAGCAGTTACGTCGGGGGACAGGGACAATATAGCAATCAGCCCCAGCATTTT,CASSYVGGQGQYSNQPQHF
once,TRBV5-4,TRBJ2-7,TRBD2,TGTGCCAGCAGCTTGGGGTCTGCTAGCGGGCCCTACGAGCAGTACTTC,CASSLGSASGPYEQYF
-,TRBV30,TRBJ2-7,TRBD1,TGTGCCTTATACCGGGACAGCGACTACGAGCAGTACTTC,CALYRDSDYEQYF
-,TRBV4-2,TRBJ2-7,-,TGTGCCAGCAGCCAGAAGGTATTTGGCCACGAGCAGTACTTC,CASSQKVFGHEQYF
-,TRBV4-3,TRBJ2-3,TRBD1,TGCGCCAGCAGCCAAGGACAGGGGTTCACAGATACGCAGTATTTT,CASSQGQGFTDTQYF
-,TRBV7-6,TRBJ2-7,TRBD2,TGTGCCAGCAGCTTAGGTAGCCCAGCGGGAGGCTGGTACGAGCAGTACTTC,CASSLGSPAGGWYEQYF
-,TRBV11-3,TRBJ2-1,TRBD2,TGTGCCAGCAGCTCAAGGACTAGCGGGAGCTCCTACAATGAGCAGTTCTTC,CASSSRTSGSSYNEQFF
-,TRBV10-3,TRBJ2-1,-,TGTGCCATCAGTGCCTACTTTGGCAATGAGCAGTTCTTC,CAISAYFGNEQFF
-,TRBV7-3,TRBJ2-3,TRBD2,TGTGCCAGCAGCTTAATTAGCGGGAGGGCCCCAGATACGCAGTATTTT,CASSLISGRAPDTQYF
-,TRBV24-1,TRBJ2-5,-,TGTGCCACCAGTGACCCCGGCGAGACCCAGTACTTC,CATSDPGETQYF
-,TRBV28,TRBJ1-5,-,TGTGCCAGCAGTTTATTAGGGACTAATCAGCCCCAGCATTTT,CASSLLGTNQPQHF
-,TRBV7-8,TRBJ2-7,-,TGTGCCAGCAGCTTAGCCCCGGGACTTATCCTTGACGAGCAGTACTTC,CASSLAPGLILDEQYF
-,TRBV19,TRBJ2-3,-,TGTGCCAGTAGTATAGCCTCCCCAGATACGCAGTATTTT,CASSIASPDTQYF
-,TRBV27,TRBJ1-5,-,TGTGCCAGCAGGGAAGGACGCCTCGGCGGTCAGCCCCAGCATTTT,CASREGRLGGQPQHF
-,TRBV9,TRBJ2-3,-,TGTGCCAGCAGCGTAGCTCCATTAGGGGATACGCAGTATTTT,CASSVAPLGDTQYF
-,TRBV7-9,TRBJ1-1,-,TGTGCCAGCAGCGGTGACGGGCTCGGAACTGAAGCTTTCTTT,CASSGDGLGTEAFF
-,TRBV19,TRBJ2-2,-,TGTGCCAGTAAACGGACGGCGAACACCGGGGAGCTGTTTTTT,CASKRTANTGELFF
-,TRBV11-1,TRBJ2-3,-,TGTGCCAGCAGCTTAAGCGGTCAGGGCCGCCGATGGCAGTATTTT,CASSLSGQGRRWQYF
-,TRBV30,TRBJ2-7,-,TGTGCCTGGAGTACACGCCCGGGGTACGAGCAGTACTTC,CAWSTRPGYEQYF
once,TRBV30,TRBJ2-5,TRBD2,TGTGCCTGGAGTGTAGGGGCTAGCGGGAGCCAGACCCAGTACTTC,CAWSVGASGSQTQYF
-,TRBV4-2,TRBJ2-7,TRBD1,TGTGCCAGCAGCCTACCGGGACAGGGGCCCTACGAGCAGTACTTC,CASSLPGQGPYEQYF
-,TRBV2,TRBJ1-1,TRBD1,TGTGCCAGCAGTAACACAGGGGGCTTTCTGGACACTGAAGCTTTCTTT,CASSNTGGFLDTEAFF
-,TRBV24-1,TRBJ2-1,-,TGTGCCACCTCATCCCTCGCCGGGGACATCTACAATGAGCAGTTCTTC,CATSSLAGDIYNEQFF
-,TRBV5-1,TRBJ2-3,TRBD2,TGCGCCAGCAGCTTCGGACAGACCGGGACTAGCGTATCTACGCAGTATTTT,CASSFGQTGTSVSTQYF
once,TRBV24-1,TRBJ2-5,TRBD1,TGTGCCACCAGTAGCAAACCCTCAGGGGGCAGTGAGACCCAGTACTTC,CATSSKPSGGSETQYF
-,TRBV28,TRBJ2-7,-,TGTGCCAGCGAAAGGGACGCCGAATACGAGCAGTACTTC,CASERDAEYEQYF
-,TRBV5-6,TRBJ1-2,-,TGTGCCAGCAGCTTTCTTGGTGGCTACACCTTC,CASSFLGGYTF
few,TRBV28,TRBJ1-2,-,TGTGCCAGCAGCCTGAATGGCTACACCTTC,CASSLNGYTF
-,TRBV6-5,TRBJ1-1,-,TGTGCCAGCAGCAACAGGGACGGAACTGAAGCTTTCTTT,CASSNRDGTEAFF
-,TRBV3-1/TRBV3-2,TRBJ2-2,TRBD1,TGTGCCAGCAGCCGTCGCCTCGGGACAGACTACACCGGGGAGCTGTTTTTT,CASSRRLGTDYTGELFF
-,TRBV30,TRBJ2-6,-,TGTGCCTGGAGTATCGGGGCGTCGGGGGCCAACGTCCTGACTTTC,CAWSIGASGANVLTF
once,TRBV27,TRBJ1-5,-,TGTGCCAGCAGTTTCTTATCTGCGCAGCCCCAGCATTTT,CASSFLSAQPQHF
-,TRBV9,TRBJ2-2,TRBD2,TGTGCCAGCAGCCCAGCGGGACTTTCCGGGGAGCTGTTTTTT,CASSPAGLSGELFF
-,TRBV30,TRBJ2-7,TRBD2,TGTGCCTGGAATGGGGGGGGAAACGAGCAGTACTTC,CAWNGGGNEQYF
-,TRBV27,TRBJ2-2,TRBD1,TGTGCCAGCAGTTTATTAACGGGGACAGGGGGTTCGGGGGAGCTGTTTTTT,CASSLLTGTGGSGELFF
-,TRBV7-8,TRBJ1-4,-,TGTGCCAGCAGGCCCGTCGATGCAACTAATGAAAAACTGTTTTTT,CASRPVDATNEKLFF
few,TRBV7-9,TRBJ1-5,-,TGTGCCAGCAGCCTCGGGGGCCTGGGCAATCAGCCCCAGCATTTT,CASSLGGLGNQPQHF
-,TRBV7-9,TRBJ1-1,TRBD1,TGTGCCAGCAGCCGAACCGGGACAGACGAAGCTTTCTTT,CASSRTGTDEAFF
-,TRBV7-3,TRBJ2-1,-,TGTGCCAGCAGCTCCACGACAGGGAGGTCGGCAAATGAGCAGTTCTTC,CASSSTTGRSANEQFF
few,TRBV2,TRBJ2-2,-,TGTGCCAGCAGTGAAGTTGGATTTAGGGGCACCGGGGAGCTGTTTTTT,CASSEVGFRGTGELFF
-,TRBV4-2,TRBJ2-5,TRBD1,TGTGCCAGCAGCCAAGCCTCCGGGACAGGGAGGGAAACCCAGTACTTC,CASSQASGTGRETQYF
-,TRBV29-1,TRBJ1-1,TRBD1,TGCAGCGCCCGGACAGGGGTGACGAACACTGAAGCTTTCTTT,CSARTGVTNTEAFF
once,TRBV30,TRBJ1-2,-,TGTGCCTGGAGTAGAGGGGGAAGTGGCTACACCTTC,CAWSRGGSGYTF
-,TRBV29-1,TRBJ1-1,-,TGCAGCGTTGCGGGGGCTTCGAGCACTGAAGCTTTCTTT,CSVAGASSTEAFF
once,TRBV28,TRBJ1-6,-,TGTGCCAGCAGTTACCCGAAACAGGGAGGGTCACCCCTCCACTTT,CASSYPKQGGSPLHF
-,TRBV10-3,TRBJ2-2,-,TGTGCCAGCGAGTCCGGGACGGACCTCACCGGGGAGCTGTTTTTT,CASESGTDLTGELFF
once,TRBV7-2,TRBJ2-7,-,TGTGCCAGCAGCTTAGTAGCTCTGCCCAGCAACGAGCAGTACTTC,CASSLVALPSNEQYF
-,TRBV3-1/TRBV3-2,TRBJ1-1,-,TGTGCCAGCAGCCAGAGCGACCGCCGTCTAAACACTGAAGCTTTCTTT,CASSQSDRRLNTEAFF
once,TRBV2,TRBJ2-2,-,TGTGCCAGCAGACAACTGGGGGACGCGACCGGGGAGCTGTTTTTT,CASRQLGDATGELFF
-,TRBV5-1,TRBJ2-3,-,TGCGCCAGCAGAGCCCGGGGGCAAGAGACAGATACGCAGTATTTT,CASRARGQETDTQYF
-,TRBV5-1,TRBJ1-2,-,TGCGCCAGCAGCTCGGACTCGGGGGGATTGCGGGGCTACACCTTC,CASSSDSGGLRGYTF